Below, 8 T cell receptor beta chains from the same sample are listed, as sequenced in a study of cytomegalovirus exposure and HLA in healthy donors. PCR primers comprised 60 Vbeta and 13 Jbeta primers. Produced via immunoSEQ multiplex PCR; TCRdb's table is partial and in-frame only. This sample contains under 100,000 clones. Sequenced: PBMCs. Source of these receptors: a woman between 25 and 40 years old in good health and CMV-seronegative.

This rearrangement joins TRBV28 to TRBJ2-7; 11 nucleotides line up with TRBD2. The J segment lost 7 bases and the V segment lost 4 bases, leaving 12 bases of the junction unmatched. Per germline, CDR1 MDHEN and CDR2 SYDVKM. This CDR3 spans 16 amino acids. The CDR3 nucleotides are TGTGCCAGCAGTTCCTATAGCGGGAGGGCCGACCGGGAGCAGTACTTC. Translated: CASSSYSGRADREQYF.

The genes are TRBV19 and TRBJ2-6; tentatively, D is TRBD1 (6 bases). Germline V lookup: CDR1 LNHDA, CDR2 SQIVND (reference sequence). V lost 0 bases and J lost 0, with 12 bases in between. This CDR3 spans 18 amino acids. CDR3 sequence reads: CASSIDAGANSGANVLTF. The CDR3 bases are TGTGCCAGTAGTATAGATGCAGGGGCGAACTCTGGGGCCAACGTCCTGACTTTC.

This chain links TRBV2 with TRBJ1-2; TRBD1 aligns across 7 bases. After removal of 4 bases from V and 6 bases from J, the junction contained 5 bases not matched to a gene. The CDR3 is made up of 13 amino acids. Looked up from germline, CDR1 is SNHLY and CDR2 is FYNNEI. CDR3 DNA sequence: TGTGCCAGCAGTGCGGACAGGCACGATGGCTACACCTTC. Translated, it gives CASSADRHDGYTF.

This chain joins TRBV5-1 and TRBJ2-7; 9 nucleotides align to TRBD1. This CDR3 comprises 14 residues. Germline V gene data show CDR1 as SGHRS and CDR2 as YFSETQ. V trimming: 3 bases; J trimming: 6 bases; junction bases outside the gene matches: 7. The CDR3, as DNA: TGCGCCAGCAGCTATTCGGGACAGGGCGGCGAGCAGTACTTC. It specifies CASSYSGQGGEQYF.

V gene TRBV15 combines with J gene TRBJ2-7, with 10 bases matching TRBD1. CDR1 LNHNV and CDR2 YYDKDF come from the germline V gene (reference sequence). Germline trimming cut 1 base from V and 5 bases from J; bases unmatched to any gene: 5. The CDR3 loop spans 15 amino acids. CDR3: CATSRGGTGVHEQYF. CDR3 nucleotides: TGTGCCACCAGCAGAGGAGGGACAGGGGTGCACGAGCAGTACTTC.

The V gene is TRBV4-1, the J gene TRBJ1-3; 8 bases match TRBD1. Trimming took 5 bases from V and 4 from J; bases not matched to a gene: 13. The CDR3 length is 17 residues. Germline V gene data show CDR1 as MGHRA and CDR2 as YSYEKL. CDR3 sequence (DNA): TGCGCCAGCAGCATCCAACCAGGGGGCGCGTCCGGAAACACCATATATTTT. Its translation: CASSIQPGGASGNTIYF.

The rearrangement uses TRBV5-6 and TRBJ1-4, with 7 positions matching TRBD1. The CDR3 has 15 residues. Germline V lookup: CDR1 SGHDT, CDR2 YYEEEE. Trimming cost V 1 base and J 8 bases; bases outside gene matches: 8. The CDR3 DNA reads TGTGCCAGCAGCTTGAAGGGGGCGCCGGAAGAAAAACTGTTTTTT. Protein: CASSLKGAPEEKLFF.

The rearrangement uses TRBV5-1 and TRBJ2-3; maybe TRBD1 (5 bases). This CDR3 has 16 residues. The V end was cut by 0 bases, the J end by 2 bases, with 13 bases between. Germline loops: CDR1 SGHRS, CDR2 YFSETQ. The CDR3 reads CASSLGAGSITDTQYF. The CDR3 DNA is TGCGCCAGCAGCTTGGGGGCAGGGTCCATCACAGATACGCAGTATTTT.